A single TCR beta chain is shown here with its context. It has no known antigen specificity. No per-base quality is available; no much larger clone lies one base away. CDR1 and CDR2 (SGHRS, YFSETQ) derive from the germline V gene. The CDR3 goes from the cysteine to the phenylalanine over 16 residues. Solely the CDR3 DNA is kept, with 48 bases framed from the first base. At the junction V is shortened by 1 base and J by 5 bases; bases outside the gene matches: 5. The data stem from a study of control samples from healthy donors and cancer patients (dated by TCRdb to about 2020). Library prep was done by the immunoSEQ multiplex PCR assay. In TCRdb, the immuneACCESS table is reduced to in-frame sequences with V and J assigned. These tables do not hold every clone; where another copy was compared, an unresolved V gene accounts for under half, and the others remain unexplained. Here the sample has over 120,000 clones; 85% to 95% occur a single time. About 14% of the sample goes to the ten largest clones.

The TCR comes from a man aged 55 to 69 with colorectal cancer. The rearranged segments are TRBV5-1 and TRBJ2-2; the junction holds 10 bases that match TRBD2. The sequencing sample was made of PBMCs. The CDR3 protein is CASSLKRGGRTGELFF. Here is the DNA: TGCGCCAGCAGCTTGAAGCGGGGGGGCCGAACCGGGGAGCTGTTTTTT. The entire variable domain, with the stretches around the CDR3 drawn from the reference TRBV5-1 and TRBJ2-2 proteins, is KAGVTQTPRYLIKTRGQQVTLSCSPISGHRSVSWYQQTPGQGLQFLFEYFSETQRNKGNFPGRFSGRQFSNSRSEMNVSTLELGDSALYLCASSLKRGGRTGELFFGEGSRLTVL.